The 17 T cell receptor beta chains in this list originate from one sample, sequenced in a study of T-cell memory formation after mild COVID-19 (TCRdb year 2021). The receptor library was made with 5' RACE. Sequenced using an Illumina NovaSeq 6000. TCRdb applied fastp at Q25 and MiXCR to the public reads, then kept only in-frame beta chains. Each record represents a unique CDR3 protein, reported with the most common genes and DNA among its rows. The sample table holds approximately 340,000 distinct CDR3 sequences, of which about an eighth were seen once. About a fifth of the sample goes to the ten largest clones. Sequencing input: PBMCs or a T cell subset sorted from them (not recorded which). These receptors were collected from a man aged 18 to 30 who had mild COVID-19 (a few samples of this study predate the infection). The sample titles of this study are shuffled in the database, so cell type and time point are left out; the donor was told from shared clones.

This clonotype showed up just a few times. The gene calls are TRBV12-3 or TRBV12-4 and TRBJ2-5; the match to TRBD2 covers 13 bases. With 5 bases clipped from V and 9 bases from J, the junction kept 12 bases outside the gene matches. The CDR3 length is 16 residues. CDR3: CASSRRTSGGPGSQYF. As DNA, the CDR3 is TGTGCCAGCAGTCGTCGGACTAGCGGGGGTCCCGGGTCCCAGTACTTC.

The V gene is TRBV6-5, the J gene TRBJ2-7, with D hard to call. Germline lookup yields CDR1 MNHEY and CDR2 SVGAGI. Trimming shortened V by 2 bases and J by 4 bases, and 9 bases separated the two germline ends. This CDR3 has 13 amino acids. The CDR3 spells CASSYDSFYEQYF. CDR3 nucleotides: TGTGCCAGCAGTTACGACTCTTTTTACGAGCAGTACTTC.

The V gene is TRBV7-2, the J gene TRBJ1-6; TRBD1 agrees at 7 bases. The CDR3 runs 15 residues. V was clipped by 6 bases and J by 5 bases; unmatched bases: 7. Germline V lookup: CDR1 SGHTA, CDR2 FQGNSA. The DNA of the CDR3 is TGTGCCAGCAGTCCGACAGGGTTAAATAATTCACCCCTCCACTTT. Amino acids: CASSPTGLNNSPLHF.

This clonotype was found a few times. This chain links TRBV12-3 or TRBV12-4 with TRBJ2-1; 7 nucleotides line up with TRBD2. The CDR3 is made up of 16 amino acids. V lost 5 bases to trimming and J lost 0 bases; unmatched junction nucleotides: 7. The CDR3 region has the DNA TGTGCCAGCAGTCAACGCGGGGGATACTCCTACAATGAGCAGTTCTTC. This gives the protein CASSQRGGYSYNEQFF.

The chain uses TRBV9 and TRBJ2-7; perhaps TRBD1 as D (6 bases). CDR1 SGDLS and CDR2 YYNGEE come from the germline V gene. V lost 10 bases to trimming and J lost 2 bases, with 16 bases between them. This CDR3 has 13 amino acids. CDR3 loop: CAWNRVGTYEQYV. The CDR3 DNA reads as TGTGCCTGGAACAGGGTGGGTACCTACGAGCAGTACGTC.

This clonotype appeared many times. The chain uses TRBV7-9 and TRBJ2-5; a possible D gene is TRBD1 (6 bases). Germline assignment: CDR1 SEHNR and CDR2 FQNEAQ (reference sequence). There are 15 residues in the CDR3. Trimming shortened V by 1 base and J by 3 bases, and 12 bases separated the two germline ends. CDR3 in DNA: TGTGCCAGCAGCTTAGGACAGGACCTTGAAGAGACCCAGTACTTC. Encoded protein: CASSLGQDLEETQYF.

There are a few counts of this clonotype. The V and J genes are TRBV6-4 and TRBJ1-2, with TRBD1 as a possible D gene (6 bases). Germline assignment: CDR1 MRHNA and CDR2 SNTAGT. CDR3 length equals 20 residues. The V end lost 5 bases, the J end lost 7 bases, and 35 bases lay between the germline ends. The CDR3 loop reads CASSLLARQETGKVRGGYTF. CDR3 nucleotides: TGTGCCAGCAGTCTCTTGGCCCGACAGGAGACGGGGAAAGTGAGGGGTGGCTACACCTTC.

This clonotype was seen a handful of times. This sequence joins TRBV12-5 and TRBJ2-3, with a tentative D call TRBD2 (6 bases). Between the trimmed V and J ends, which lost 6 bases and 0 bases, there was a span of 16 bases. The CDR3 extends over 16 amino acids. Germline V CDR1 and CDR2: LGHNT, FRNRAP. CDR3 nucleotide sequence: TGTGCTAGTGGGGGACTGGGACTGACTAGCACAGATACGCAGTATTTT. Translation gives CASGGLGLTSTDTQYF.

The table lists this clonotype with a few counts. This chain links TRBV7-2 with TRBJ2-5, with D unclear. The CDR3 consists of 16 residues. V lost 5 bases and J lost 2, with 18 bases in between. Germline lookup yields CDR1 SGHTA and CDR2 FQGNSA. The CDR3 spells CASSTLLGNRQETQYF. CDR3 DNA: TGTGCCAGCAGCACCCTCCTCGGCAATCGACAAGAGACCCAGTACTTC.

This clonotype has a handful of counts. This chain uses TRBV15 with TRBJ2-5; no clear D. Trimming shortened V by 1 base and J by 1 base, and 7 bases separated the two germline ends. Germline loops: CDR1 LNHNV, CDR2 YYDKDF (reference sequence). The CDR3 is 14 amino acids. The CDR3 DNA reads TGTGCCACCAGCAGAGGAATAGGCCAAGAGACCCAGTACTTC. Protein product: CATSRGIGQETQYF.

This chain connects TRBV15 to TRBJ1-5; D is ambiguous. The CDR3 is made up of 12 amino acids. The V and J ends lost 5 bases and 9 bases respectively, with 11 bases between them. Germline V gene lookup returns CDR1 LNHNV and CDR2 YYDKDF (reference sequence). The CDR3 nucleotides are TGTGCCACCAGCGTCAGGTCCTTGCCCCAGCATTTT. This gives the protein CATSVRSLPQHF.

This clonotype has just a few counts. This chain uses TRBV20-1 with TRBJ2-1; TRBD2 matches at 9 bases. This CDR3 has 15 amino acids. Germline CDR1 reads DFQATT; CDR2 reads SNEGSKA (reference sequence). J was trimmed by 3 bases and V by 8 bases; bases with no gene match: 11. DNA of the CDR3: TGCAGTTCTCGCCCCGCGGGGGGGGACTACAATGAGCAGTTCTTC. It yields the protein CSSRPAGGDYNEQFF.

This clonotype was seen a few times. The chain has TRBV4-1 and TRBJ1-4; weak D call: TRBD1 (6 bases). Trimming stripped 0 bases from V and 6 bases from J, with 17 bases between. The CDR3 runs to 17 residues. Per germline, CDR1 MGHRA and CDR2 YSYEKL. CDR3 nucleotides: TGCGCCAGCAGCCAAGAGCCTAGACAGGCTGACGATGAAAAACTGTTTTTT. It specifies CASSQEPRQADDEKLFF.

A few counts support this clonotype. The chain links TRBV20-1 to TRBJ2-1; 9 nucleotides align to TRBD1. The CDR3 is 15 amino acids. Germline-derived CDR1 and CDR2 are DFQATT and SNEGSKA (reference sequence). J lost 8 bases, V lost 3 bases, and 11 bases had no gene match. CDR3 bases: TGCAGTGCTAGCGACTCCGGGACAGGGTTCTATGAGCAGTTCTTC. This sequence encodes CSASDSGTGFYEQFF.

This chain uses TRBV28 with TRBJ1-4; no clear D. CDR3 length: 16 amino acids. From germline, CDR1 is MDHEN and CDR2 SYDVKM. V was cut by 3 bases and J by 12 bases, with 23 bases left in between. The DNA for the CDR3 is TGTGCCAGCAGTTTGTTGGAATTGACGGCAGAGCGTGAACTGTTTTTT. Its protein is CASSLLELTAERELFF.

The chain joins TRBV28 to TRBJ2-7; TRBD1 is a possible D gene (5 bases). This CDR3 region has 15 residues. The V and J ends lost 6 bases and 3 bases respectively, with 18 bases between them. Germline V gives CDR1 MDHEN, CDR2 SYDVKM. CDR3 amino acids: CASSLGHSKFYEQYV. The DNA of the CDR3 is TGTGCCAGCAGCCTCGGACACTCGAAATTCTACGAGCAGTACGTC.

The count of this clonotype is one. The chain is built from TRBV4-1 and TRBJ1-5, with D uncertain. There are 14 residues in the CDR3. Trimming shortened V by 3 bases and J by 1 base, and 7 bases separated the two germline ends. Per germline, CDR1 MGHRA and CDR2 YSYEKL. In DNA, the CDR3 is TGCGCCAGCAGCCACCCTATAAGCAATCAGCCCCAGCATTTT. Protein: CASSHPISNQPQHF.